This T cell receptor beta chain is from a study of blood T cell repertoires in COVID-19. Study in general: Sources were T cells, B-cell-depleted T cells, or PBMCs; the material itself was cDNA or gDNA.

Source study methods: The assay estimated nucleated cells by amplifying reference gene primers. Clones were sequenced by immunoSEQ multiplex PCR, and TCRdb holds only the in-frame ones, with some missing. That table is the source of V, J and clone size, and D and trimming were worked out from the DNA. Among about 86,000 clones, around 81% were seen once, and the ten largest hold 3% to 3.5%. V lost 4 bases to trimming and J lost 3 bases; unmatched junction nucleotides: 5. In germline, CDR1 is KGHSH, CDR2 LQKENI. The CDR3 length is 15 residues. The rearrangement joins TRBV18 to TRBJ1-4; 7 positions match TRBD1. Material: peripheral blood. The TCR originated in a man aged 50 or older with acute or convalescent COVID-19. CDR3: CASSLPGQPNEKLFF. CDR3 nucleotides: TGTGCCAGCTCACTTCCGGGACAGCCTAATGAAAAACTGTTTTTT.